A selection of T cell receptor beta chains follows, all from one sample in a study of CD8 T cells in ankylosing spondylitis. TCRdb reanalysed the 5' RACE reads using MiXCR and keeps one entry per CDR3 protein. The table records approximately 250,000 distinct CDR3 sequences, 20% to 30% of them present only once. The sequenced sample consisted of blood, either unsorted or a sorted T cell fraction (not recorded which). The receptors here all came from a male donor with ankylosing spondylitis or in good health (not recorded which). The CDR3 runs from the conserved cysteine through the conserved F or W. Each record gives: J gene, CDR3 length, V gene, D gene, clone size, CDR3 DNA, CDR3 protein. D genes are given only for firm matches. Some rows mark clone size as missing; the rest say once, few, many or name a class of expanded clone.

J: TRBJ1-1; length: 13; V: TRBV12-3/TRBV12-4; D: -; size: -; DNA: TGTGCCAGCAGTACGGAGGAGGTCACTGAAGCTTTCTTT; CDR3: CASSTEEVTEAFF
J: TRBJ2-3; length: 14; V: TRBV10-3; D: TRBD1; size: few; DNA: TGTGCCATCAGCGGGACAGGGAAAACAGATACGCAGTATTTT; CDR3: CAISGTGKTDTQYF
J: TRBJ1-1; length: 13; V: TRBV6-6; D: -; size: few; DNA: TGTGCCAGCAGGGTGGGGGAGGAGCAAGAAGCTTTCTTT; CDR3: CASRVGEEQEAFF
J: TRBJ1-1; length: 14; V: TRBV6-1; D: -; size: -; DNA: TGTGCCAGCAGCAAGGGACGGATGAACACTGAAGCTTTCTTT; CDR3: CASSKGRMNTEAFF
J: TRBJ2-7; length: 12; V: TRBV20-1; D: -; size: -; DNA: TGCAGTGCCGCCCAACAGCCGTTCGAGCAGTACTTC; CDR3: CSAAQQPFEQYF
J: TRBJ2-6; length: 15; V: TRBV12-3/TRBV12-4; D: -; size: few; DNA: TGTGCCAGCAGTCGGGTGAACTCTGGGGCCAACGTCCTGACTTTC; CDR3: CASSRVNSGANVLTF
J: TRBJ2-3; length: 10; V: TRBV29-1; D: -; size: many; DNA: TGCGGAGTTCAATCAGATACGCAGTATTTT; CDR3: CGVQSDTQYF
J: TRBJ1-1; length: 14; V: TRBV6-1; D: -; size: -; DNA: TGTGCCAGCTCCCCTTGGGCCTCCCGGGCTGAAGCTTTCTTT; CDR3: CASSPWASRAEAFF
J: TRBJ1-1; length: 13; V: TRBV12-3/TRBV12-4; D: -; size: -; DNA: TGTGCCAGCACGGGCCGGGAGTACACTGAAGCTTTCTTT; CDR3: CASTGREYTEAFF
J: TRBJ2-7; length: 13; V: TRBV19; D: -; size: many; DNA: TGTGCCAGTAGTATAGGTCTGCTTTACGAGCAGTACTTC; CDR3: CASSIGLLYEQYF
J: TRBJ2-3; length: 14; V: TRBV29-1; D: -; size: many; DNA: TGCAGCGTTGTAGGTCGGCAGGGATCAGATACGCAGTATTTT; CDR3: CSVVGRQGSDTQYF
J: TRBJ2-1; length: 15; V: TRBV7-3; D: TRBD1; size: -; DNA: TGTGCCAGCAGTCGTAGACAGGGGGGATACAATGAGCAGTTCTTC; CDR3: CASSRRQGGYNEQFF
J: TRBJ2-1; length: 16; V: TRBV7-8; D: -; size: few; DNA: TGTGCCAGCAGCTTAGCGGGGGAGAGCTCCTACAATGAGCAGTTCTTC; CDR3: CASSLAGESSYNEQFF
J: TRBJ1-1; length: 14; V: TRBV7-9; D: -; size: few; DNA: TGTGCCAGCAACTTGATAGGGCTAGGCACTGAAGCTTTCTTT; CDR3: CASNLIGLGTEAFF
J: TRBJ2-3; length: 16; V: TRBV20-1; D: -; size: few; DNA: TGCAGTGCTCCCCGAACGGGCAGGGACCCCACAGATACGCAGTATTTT; CDR3: CSAPRTGRDPTDTQYF
J: TRBJ2-3; length: 15; V: TRBV20-1; D: -; size: -; DNA: TGCAGTGCTAGAGAGGTCCAGCGGGGCACAGATACGCAGTATTTT; CDR3: CSAREVQRGTDTQYF
J: TRBJ2-3; length: 13; V: TRBV20-1; D: -; size: -; DNA: TGCAGTGCTAGACTCGGCAGCACAGATACGCAGTATTTT; CDR3: CSARLGSTDTQYF
J: TRBJ2-1; length: 15; V: TRBV12-3/TRBV12-4; D: TRBD1; size: many; DNA: TGTGCCAGCAGTAGGGACAGGGCTTTCTACAATGAGCAGTTCTTC; CDR3: CASSRDRAFYNEQFF
J: TRBJ2-7; length: 14; V: TRBV5-1; D: -; size: -; DNA: TGCGCCAGCACGGCCGCTGGTCCAGGCTACGAGCAGTACTTC; CDR3: CASTAAGPGYEQYF
J: TRBJ1-1; length: 15; V: TRBV12-3/TRBV12-4; D: -; size: many; DNA: TGTGCCAGCAGTGCAGCCGGGACGGCGAACACTGAAGCTTTCTTT; CDR3: CASSAAGTANTEAFF
J: TRBJ1-5; length: 13; V: TRBV20-1; D: -; size: -; DNA: TGCAGTGCTAGAGCGCCGGACCGGCAGCCCCAGCATTTT; CDR3: CSARAPDRQPQHF
J: TRBJ1-3; length: 18; V: TRBV27; D: -; size: many; DNA: TGTGCCAGCAGTTCCCTCCTTAGGAGGGGACCCTCTGGAAACACCATATATTTT; CDR3: CASSSLLRRGPSGNTIYF
J: TRBJ2-7; length: 13; V: TRBV10-1; D: -; size: few; DNA: TGCGCCAGCAGTGAGTCACCCGGGAGCGAGCAGTACTTC; CDR3: CASSESPGSEQYF
J: TRBJ2-7; length: 14; V: TRBV12-3/TRBV12-4; D: -; size: -; DNA: TGTGCCAGCAGTTCGGGGACGGGCTGGGGCGAGCAGTACTTC; CDR3: CASSSGTGWGEQYF
J: TRBJ2-1; length: 14; V: TRBV20-1; D: TRBD2; size: many; DNA: TGCAGTGCTAGAGGGGGGACTAGCGGGGATGAGCAGTTCTTC; CDR3: CSARGGTSGDEQFF
J: TRBJ2-4; length: 19; V: TRBV20-1; D: TRBD2; size: few; DNA: TGCAGTGCTAGCAGCCCCCAAGCGGGACCGCGAGTAGCCAAAAACATTCAGTACTTC; CDR3: CSASSPQAGPRVAKNIQYF
J: TRBJ1-5; length: 14; V: TRBV20-1; D: -; size: few; DNA: TGCAGTGCTGGGGGGACACCAAGCAATCAGCCCCAGCATTTT; CDR3: CSAGGTPSNQPQHF
J: TRBJ2-7; length: 14; V: TRBV6-1; D: TRBD2; size: -; DNA: TGTGCCAGCAGTCGGACTAGCGACTCCTACGAGCAGTACTTC; CDR3: CASSRTSDSYEQYF
J: TRBJ1-6; length: 16; V: TRBV12-3/TRBV12-4; D: -; size: many; DNA: TGTGCCAGCAGTTTAAACCCGCTGCGGGATAATTCACCCCTCCACTTT; CDR3: CASSLNPLRDNSPLHF
J: TRBJ2-3; length: 16; V: TRBV12-3/TRBV12-4; D: -; size: -; DNA: TGTGCCAGCAGGTCCTACCGGGCCCGAAGTTCAGATACGCAGTATTTT; CDR3: CASRSYRARSSDTQYF
J: TRBJ2-5; length: 15; V: TRBV20-1; D: TRBD2; size: -; DNA: TGCAGTGCCCGACTAGCGGGGGGGTATCAAGAGACCCAGTACTTC; CDR3: CSARLAGGYQETQYF
J: TRBJ2-2; length: 17; V: TRBV4-2; D: TRBD1; size: -; DNA: TGTGCCAGCAGCCGCACGCCTGACAGGGGAAACACCGGGGAGCTGTTTTTT; CDR3: CASSRTPDRGNTGELFF
J: TRBJ2-7; length: 13; V: TRBV29-1; D: TRBD2; size: few; DNA: TGCAGCGTTACTAGCGGGGGGTTCTACGAGCAGTACTTC; CDR3: CSVTSGGFYEQYF
J: TRBJ1-2; length: 12; V: TRBV6-6; D: -; size: -; DNA: TGTGCCAGCGCGGTACAGGGTGAAGGCTACACCTTC; CDR3: CASAVQGEGYTF
J: TRBJ1-6; length: 13; V: TRBV20-1; D: -; size: many; DNA: TGCAGTGCTTGGACAGACGGAGATTCACCCCTCCACTTT; CDR3: CSAWTDGDSPLHF
J: TRBJ2-7; length: 15; V: TRBV5-1; D: TRBD2; size: many; DNA: TGCGCCAGCAGCCCCGGGGGGGGAAAAACCTACGAGCAGTACTTC; CDR3: CASSPGGGKTYEQYF
J: TRBJ2-5; length: 14; V: TRBV10-3; D: TRBD1; size: few; DNA: TGTGCCATCAGGAGGACAGGGGGCGAAGAGACCCAGTACTTC; CDR3: CAIRRTGGEETQYF
J: TRBJ2-7; length: 14; V: TRBV4-2; D: -; size: many; DNA: TGTGCCAGCAGCCAAGATTTATGGACCTACGAGCAGTACTTC; CDR3: CASSQDLWTYEQYF
J: TRBJ2-2; length: 16; V: TRBV4-1; D: TRBD2; size: -; DNA: TGCGCCAGCAGCCAAGGACTAGCGGACTTGGGCGGGGAGCTGTTTTTT; CDR3: CASSQGLADLGGELFF
J: TRBJ2-1; length: 13; V: TRBV20-1; D: TRBD1; size: few; DNA: TGCAGTGCTAGAGATCATAGGACAGGGGAGCAGTTCTTC; CDR3: CSARDHRTGEQFF
J: TRBJ2-3; length: 13; V: TRBV7-6; D: -; size: many; DNA: TGTGCCAGCAGCCAAATGATGGGAGATACGCAGTATTTT; CDR3: CASSQMMGDTQYF
J: TRBJ2-1; length: 15; V: TRBV12-3/TRBV12-4; D: TRBD2; size: -; DNA: TGTGCCATTGCTAGCGGGGCCCCACAGTACAATGAGCAGTTCTTC; CDR3: CAIASGAPQYNEQFF
J: TRBJ2-1; length: 14; V: TRBV20-1; D: -; size: -; DNA: TGCAGTGCTATGGGACCAACCAACTACAATGAGCAGTTCTTC; CDR3: CSAMGPTNYNEQFF
J: TRBJ2-3; length: 16; V: TRBV5-1; D: TRBD2; size: -; DNA: TGCGCCAGCAGCTTAATTAGCGGGGAATACACAGATACGCAGTATTTT; CDR3: CASSLISGEYTDTQYF
J: TRBJ1-2; length: 13; V: TRBV15; D: TRBD1; size: many; DNA: TGTGCCACCAGCAGGGGGGACAGACGTGGCTACACCTTC; CDR3: CATSRGDRRGYTF
J: TRBJ1-1; length: 15; V: TRBV6-5; D: -; size: many; DNA: TGTGCCAGCAGTTACTCGATTACGGTGAACACTGAAGCTTTCTTT; CDR3: CASSYSITVNTEAFF
J: TRBJ2-7; length: 14; V: TRBV5-1; D: -; size: -; DNA: TGCGCCAGCAGCGACCCAGGGGGGACGATCGAGCAGTACTTC; CDR3: CASSDPGGTIEQYF
J: TRBJ1-6; length: 16; V: TRBV5-1; D: -; size: few; DNA: TGCGCCAGCAGCTTACGGGGGGAATCCGGGAATTCACCCCTCCACTTT; CDR3: CASSLRGESGNSPLHF
J: TRBJ2-5; length: 13; V: TRBV15; D: -; size: -; DNA: TGTGCCACCAGCAGGGCGGGGCAAGAGACCCAGTACTTC; CDR3: CATSRAGQETQYF
J: TRBJ2-3; length: 15; V: TRBV20-1; D: TRBD1; size: few; DNA: TGCAGTGCGATTGCCGGGACAGGGGGCTCAGATACGCAGTATTTT; CDR3: CSAIAGTGGSDTQYF
J: TRBJ2-5; length: 13; V: TRBV5-1; D: -; size: once; DNA: TGCGCCAGCAACGAGATGGGCAGAGAGACCCAGTACTTC; CDR3: CASNEMGRETQYF
J: TRBJ2-2; length: 15; V: TRBV5-5; D: TRBD2; size: -; DNA: TGTGCCAGCAGAAGAGCGGGACTCCGCACCGGGGAGCTGTTTTTT; CDR3: CASRRAGLRTGELFF
J: TRBJ2-2; length: 14; V: TRBV12-3/TRBV12-4; D: -; size: many; DNA: TGTGCCAGCAGCGGGGGACAAGGGACCGGGGAGCTGTTTTTT; CDR3: CASSGGQGTGELFF
J: TRBJ2-1; length: 16; V: TRBV18; D: TRBD1; size: -; DNA: TGTGCCAGCTCACGCCCGGGACAGGGTGTTGTAGGTGAGCAGTTCTTC; CDR3: CASSRPGQGVVGEQFF
J: TRBJ2-7; length: 12; V: TRBV5-1; D: -; size: many; DNA: TGCGCCAGCAGCTTGTCCAGCGGCGAGCAGTACTTC; CDR3: CASSLSSGEQYF
J: TRBJ2-5; length: 11; V: TRBV29-1; D: -; size: many; DNA: TGCAGCGTTGCCCCCGGGGAGACCCAGTACTTC; CDR3: CSVAPGETQYF
J: TRBJ1-2; length: 14; V: TRBV6-1; D: -; size: -; DNA: TGTGCCAGCAGCGCGATGACAGCGATCTATGGCTACACCTTC; CDR3: CASSAMTAIYGYTF
J: TRBJ2-1; length: 19; V: TRBV11-1; D: TRBD2; size: -; DNA: TGTGCCAGCAGTCGGTCAGGACTAGCGGGGGGCGGGTCCTACAATGAGCAGTTCTTC; CDR3: CASSRSGLAGGGSYNEQFF
J: TRBJ1-6; length: 12; V: TRBV12-3/TRBV12-4; D: -; size: -; DNA: TGTGCCACAGCGACAGACGGCTCACCCCTCCACTTT; CDR3: CATATDGSPLHF
J: TRBJ2-3; length: 13; V: TRBV20-1; D: -; size: many; DNA: TGCAGTGCTAGACCCTCTCCCTCGGATACGCAGTATTTT; CDR3: CSARPSPSDTQYF